Listed below are T cell receptor beta chains from one sample, sequenced in a study of cytomegalovirus exposure and HLA in healthy donors. Repertoires were generated with immunoSEQ multiplex PCR, while TCRdb's copy carries only in-frame clones and drops some. The table for this sample gives approximately 150,000 clones. What was sequenced was PBMCs. Receptor source: a male donor in good health and CMV-seronegative. Each CDR3 is given with its conserved first and last residue. D genes are given only for firm matches.

>TRBV5-6|-|TRBJ1-2
CASSLDRSTNYGYTF
TGTGCCAGCAGCTTGGACAGGTCCACTAACTATGGCTACACCTTC
>TRBV18|-|TRBJ2-1
CASSPREGAPNEQFF
TGTGCCAGCTCACCCCGGGAGGGGGCTCCCAATGAGCAGTTCTTC
>TRBV18|-|TRBJ1-5
CASSPSLNQPQHF
TGTGCCAGCTCACCGTCCCTCAATCAGCCCCAGCATTTT
>TRBV4-2|TRBD2|TRBJ2-7
CASRQVLAGTYEQYF
TGTGCCAGCAGACAGGTACTAGCGGGGACCTACGAGCAGTACTTC
>TRBV18|-|TRBJ1-2
CASSPLSRTEYGYTF
TGTGCCAGCTCACCACTGTCCAGGACAGAATATGGCTACACCTTC
>TRBV7-7|TRBD2|TRBJ2-1
CASSSGGGREQFF
TGTGCCAGCAGCTCGGGAGGTGGACGCGAGCAGTTCTTC
>TRBV30|-|TRBJ1-1
CAWSHGGGIEAFF
TGTGCCTGGAGTCACGGTGGGGGGATTGAAGCTTTCTTT
>TRBV7-9|TRBD2|TRBJ2-3
CASSFSGGASADTQYF
TGTGCCAGCAGCTTCAGCGGGGGGGCAAGCGCAGATACGCAGTATTTT
>TRBV4-3|-|TRBJ2-3
CASSQGSVPDTQYF
TGCGCCAGCAGCCAAGGCTCGGTCCCAGATACGCAGTATTTT
>TRBV7-2|-|TRBJ1-1
CASSFPTEAFF
TGTGCCAGCAGCTTTCCAACTGAAGCTTTCTTT
>TRBV6-1|-|TRBJ1-1
CASSALVNTEAFF
TGTGCCAGCAGTGCACTGGTGAACACTGAAGCTTTCTTT
>TRBV28|-|TRBJ1-2
CASTSGIQYGYTF
TGTGCCAGCACCTCCGGGATCCAGTATGGCTACACCTTC
>TRBV6-6|-|TRBJ2-5
CASSPRGWETQYF
TGTGCCAGCAGTCCTAGGGGTTGGGAGACCCAGTACTTC
>TRBV5-6|TRBD1|TRBJ1-5
CASSLGQGALRNQPQHF
TGTGCCAGCAGCTTGGGCCAGGGGGCACTTCGTAATCAGCCCCAGCATTTT
>TRBV11-2|-|TRBJ2-3
CASMGDTDTQYF
TGTGCCAGCATGGGAGACACAGATACGCAGTATTTT
>TRBV7-9|TRBD2|TRBJ2-7
CASSLSSGGSTAASYEQYF
TGTGCCAGCAGCTTATCGTCCGGGGGGTCGACAGCGGCCTCCTACGAGCAGTACTTC
>TRBV25-1|-|TRBJ1-6
CASSRGARNSPLHF
TGTGCCAGCAGTCGTGGGGCCCGTAATTCACCCCTCCACTTT
>TRBV30|TRBD1|TRBJ2-3
CAWSMGRVGTGVQGRDTQYF
TGTGCCTGGAGTATGGGGCGCGTGGGGACAGGAGTCCAGGGGAGAGATACGCAGTATTTT
>TRBV13|-|TRBJ1-2
CASSLRWSQDGYTF
TGTGCCAGCAGCCTTCGCTGGTCGCAGGATGGCTACACCTTC
>TRBV7-8|-|TRBJ2-2
CASIEGHQNTGELFF
TGTGCCAGCATCGAGGGACACCAGAACACCGGGGAGCTGTTTTTT
>TRBV27|TRBD1|TRBJ1-1
CASSFHSEGANTEAFF
TGTGCCAGCAGTTTCCACAGCGAGGGGGCCAACACTGAAGCTTTCTTT
>TRBV25-1|TRBD1|TRBJ1-1
CASSGITGAEAFF
TGTGCCAGCAGCGGAATCACAGGGGCTGAAGCTTTCTTT
>TRBV7-2|TRBD1|TRBJ1-2
CASSFRDRGYGYTF
TGTGCCAGCAGCTTTAGAGACAGGGGCTATGGCTACACCTTC
>TRBV7-9|-|TRBJ1-2
CASSLASEAPLYGYTF
TGTGCCAGCAGCTTAGCATCAGAGGCCCCCCTCTATGGCTACACCTTC
>TRBV30|-|TRBJ2-5
CAWSAHRGKEQYF
TGTGCCTGGAGTGCTCACCGGGGGAAGGAGCAGTACTTC
>TRBV5-1|TRBD2|TRBJ2-7
CASSLALADPYEQYF
TGCGCCAGCAGCTTGGCCCTAGCGGACCCCTACGAGCAGTACTTC
>TRBV29-1|TRBD2|TRBJ2-1
CSVEDRTSGMGSSYNEQFF
TGCAGCGTTGAAGATCGGACTAGCGGGATGGGTAGCTCCTACAATGAGCAGTTCTTC
>TRBV6-1|TRBD1|TRBJ2-7
CASSPQGIDEQYF
TGTGCCAGCAGCCCACAGGGGATCGACGAGCAGTACTTC
>TRBV11-2|TRBD2|TRBJ2-7
CASSTGGTSDPDEQYF
TGTGCCAGCAGTACCGGGGGGACTAGCGACCCTGACGAGCAGTACTTC
>TRBV10-3|-|TRBJ2-2
CATEDSSNTGELFF
TGTGCCACGGAGGACAGCTCGAACACCGGGGAGCTGTTTTTT
>TRBV29-1|-|TRBJ1-2
CSVDPQGRFEYGYTF
TGCAGCGTTGACCCGCAGGGTAGGTTCGAATATGGCTACACCTTC
>TRBV5-1|TRBD1|TRBJ2-1
CASSLVSGGAYNEQFF
TGCGCCAGCAGCTTGGTGTCAGGGGGCGCCTACAATGAGCAGTTCTTC
>TRBV7-9|-|TRBJ2-7
CASSQSGRGNEQYF
TGTGCCAGCAGCCAATCAGGCAGGGGCAACGAGCAGTACTTC
>TRBV14|TRBD2|TRBJ2-7
CASSHLPAGGPHPYEQYF
TGTGCCAGCAGCCATCTTCCGGCGGGAGGGCCTCATCCCTACGAGCAGTACTTC
>TRBV5-6|TRBD2|TRBJ2-1
CASSLEFGTSTFF
TGTGCCAGCAGCTTAGAGTTCGGGACTAGCACGTTCTTC
>TRBV29-1|TRBD1|TRBJ2-7
CSVQGDKGSSLCEQYF
TGCAGCGTCCAGGGGGATAAGGGTTCGTCGTTGTGCGAGCAGTACTTC
>TRBV30|-|TRBJ1-1
CASTTLFEAFF
TGTGCCTCCACCACACTATTTGAAGCTTTCTTT
>TRBV28|-|TRBJ1-6
CASRGGVGDHF
TGTGCCAGCAGAGGGGGAGTCGGAGACCACTTT